The 9 T cell receptor beta chains given below trace back to one sample, sequenced in a study of T cells in Graves' hyperthyroidism and ophthalmopathy. It was RNA transcripts that yielded the amplified TCR beta CDR3 regions. HTBI primers were used for first-round RT-PCR of the TCR CDR3. One entry per CDR3 protein, called by TCRdb with MiXCR from the multiplex PCR reads. The sample gives more than 500,000 distinct CDR3 sequences, about 45% of which show up once; about 20% is in the top ten. Sequenced sample: peripheral blood or thyroid tissue (not recorded which). The receptors derive from an adult woman with Graves' disease, either hyperthyroidism or ophthalmopathy (not recorded which).

The V gene is TRBV29-1, the J gene TRBJ1-1; a possible D gene is TRBD1 (5 bases). Looked up from germline, CDR1 is SQVTM and CDR2 is ANQGSEA. Trimming took off 3 bases at V and 6 bases at J, with 8 bases between the two ends. The CDR3 spans 11 residues. The CDR3 DNA follows: TGCAGCGTTGACCTGGGGGCTGAAGCTTTCTTT. Protein: CSVDLGAEAFF.

This clonotype was counted many times. This rearrangement joins TRBV5-1 to TRBJ2-7; 7 nucleotides agree with TRBD1. Germline V gene sequence: CDR1 SGHRS, CDR2 YFSETQ. The CDR3 contains 15 residues. The V gene end was trimmed by 4 bases and the J gene end by 2 bases; junction bases not matched to a gene: 9. The CDR3 DNA is TGCGCCAGCAGCCGAGGGACAGCCTTACCCTACGAGCAGTACTTC. Encoded protein: CASSRGTALPYEQYF.

This clonotype was seen once. The chain combines TRBV5-1 with TRBJ2-7; TRBD1 matches 12 bases. From germline, CDR1 is SGHRS and CDR2 YFSETQ. Trimming took 5 bases from V and 4 from J; bases not matched to a gene: 7. The CDR3 has 15 residues. CDR3 sequence (DNA): TGCGCCAGCAGAGCGGGACAGGGGGCGGCTTACGAGCAGTACTTC. Its protein product is CASRAGQGAAYEQYF.

There are many counts of this clonotype. This sequence joins TRBV6-5 and TRBJ1-6, with 7 positions matching TRBD1. The germline gives CDR1 MNHEY, CDR2 SVGAGI. There are 15 residues in the CDR3. Trimming took 5 bases from V and 12 from J; bases not matched to a gene: 13. CDR3 amino acids: CASSPSGGRWIPLHF. Here the CDR3 DNA reads TGTGCCAGCAGTCCGTCAGGGGGGAGATGGATACCCCTCCACTTT.

This clonotype was seen repeatedly, ten times or more. V gene TRBV20-1 combines with J gene TRBJ2-6; 13 bases align to TRBD2. CDR1 DFQATT and CDR2 SNEGSKA come from the germline V gene (reference sequence). This CDR3 comprises 18 residues. V trimming: 6 bases; J trimming: 0 bases; junction bases outside the gene matches: 8. CDR3 sequence (DNA): TGCAGTGCCTCGAGGACTAGCGGGAGTTTCTCTGGGGCCAACGTCCTGACTTTC. Translated, it gives CSASRTSGSFSGANVLTF.

The chain uses TRBV28 and TRBJ1-4; D is uncertain. V was cut by 5 bases and J by 12 bases, with 19 bases left in between. CDR1 and CDR2 (germline): MDHEN, SYDVKM. The CDR3 extends over 14 amino acids. The CDR3: CASSQSIRVEELFF. CDR3 DNA sequence: TGTGCCAGCAGTCAAAGTATAAGGGTCGAGGAACTGTTTTTT. Complete variable domain (other parts from reference TRBV28 and TRBJ1-4): DVKVTQSSRYLVKRTGEKVFLECVQDMDHENMFWYRQDPGLGLRLIYFSYDVKMKEKGDIPEGYSVSREKKERFSLILESASTNQTSMYLCASSQSIRVEELFFGSGTQLSVL.

The rearrangement uses TRBV29-1 and TRBJ2-7; possible D gene TRBD2, 6 bases. This CDR3 spans 15 amino acids. Trimming left V 1 base short and J 0 bases short, with 13 bases between. The germline gives CDR1 SQVTM, CDR2 ANQGSEA. The CDR3 coding sequence is TGCAGCGTTGAAGGTGGCGGGGCGAGCTCCTACGAGCAGTACTTC. Translating gives CSVEGGGASSYEQYF.

This clonotype was seen many times. The chain combines TRBV6-5 with TRBJ1-6; no clear D. Trimming left V 2 bases short and J 6 bases short, with 5 bases between. Germline values: CDR1 MNHEY, CDR2 SVGAGI. The CDR3 covers 13 residues. CDR3: CASSYGRNSPLHF. As DNA, the CDR3 is TGTGCCAGCAGTTACGGACGTAATTCACCCCTCCACTTT.

This clonotype occurred many times. The chain carries TRBV6-5 and TRBJ1-2, with 7 positions matching TRBD1. CDR1 and CDR2 from the germline V gene are MNHEY and SVGAGI. The CDR3 extends over 14 amino acids. V lost 6 bases and J lost 8; bases outside the gene matches: 12. CDR3 bases: TGTGCCAGCAGGATCCGGGACAGTTTAATCGGCTACACCTTC. This codes for CASRIRDSLIGYTF.